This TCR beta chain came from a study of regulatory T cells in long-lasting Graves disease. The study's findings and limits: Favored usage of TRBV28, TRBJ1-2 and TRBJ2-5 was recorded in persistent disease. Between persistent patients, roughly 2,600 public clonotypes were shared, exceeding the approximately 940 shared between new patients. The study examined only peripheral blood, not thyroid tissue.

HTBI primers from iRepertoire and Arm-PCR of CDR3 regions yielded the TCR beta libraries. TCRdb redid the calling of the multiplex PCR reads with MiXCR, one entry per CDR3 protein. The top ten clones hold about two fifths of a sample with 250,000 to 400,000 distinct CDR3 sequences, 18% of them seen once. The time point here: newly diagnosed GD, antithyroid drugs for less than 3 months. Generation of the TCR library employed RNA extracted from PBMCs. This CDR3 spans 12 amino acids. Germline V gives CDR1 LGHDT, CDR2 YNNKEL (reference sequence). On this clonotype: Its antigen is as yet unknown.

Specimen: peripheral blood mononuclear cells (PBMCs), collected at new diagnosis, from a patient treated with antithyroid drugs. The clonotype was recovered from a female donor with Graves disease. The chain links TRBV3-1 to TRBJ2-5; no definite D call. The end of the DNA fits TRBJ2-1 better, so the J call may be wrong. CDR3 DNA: TGTGCCAGCAGCCAACTTCAAGAGACCCAGTTCTTC. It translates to CASSQLQETQFF.